Described below is a single T cell receptor beta chain sequence and its context. Its antigen is currently unknown. This record belongs to a study of T cell repertoires in cytomegalovirus infection. Study in general: Indications of both CMV infection and matching HLA type were provided by public TCR beta signatures. General study points: The ex vivo response showed dominance by HLA-C-restricted CMV-specific TCR beta clonotypes.

From the reads, TCRdb called clonotypes with MiXCR, one entry per CDR3 protein. The sample yields about 150,000 distinct CDR3 sequences, 23% seen once. The CDR3 extends over 11 amino acids. Germline CDR1 is SEHNR and CDR2 is FQNEAQ (reference sequence). The V end was cut by 3 bases, the J end by 6 bases, with 4 bases between. This sequence joins TRBV7-9 and TRBJ2-3, with unresolved D. The sample comprised PBMCs. The origin of this receptor is a human donor in good health (CMV status not recorded). Some clones in this sample may be carry-over from other donors' samples. This CDR3 is CASSFGDTQYF. CDR3 DNA: TGTGCCAGCAGCTTTGGGGATACGCAGTATTTT. Filled out from reference TRBV7-9 and TRBJ2-3, the complete variable domain reads DTGVSQNPRHKITKRGQNVTFRCDPISEHNRLYWYRQTLGQGPEFLTYFQNEAQLEKSRLLSDRFSAERPKGSFSTLEIQRTEQGDSAMYLCASSFGDTQYFGPGTRLTVL.